This TCR beta chain was observed in a study of T cell responses to AZD1222 COVID-19 vaccine. Trimming cost V 4 bases and J 0 bases, with 14 bases left between them. Germline lookup yields CDR1 WNHNN and CDR2 SYGVQD (reference sequence). The CDR3 has 16 residues. Comments on this clone: The antigen remains undetermined.

The protocol was immunoSEQ multiplex PCR, while the TCRdb copy is restricted to in-frame clones and leaves out a portion. The data show about 68,000 clones, with about nine tenths seen just once and around 8% held by the top ten. Findings of the study overall: The sample set comprised mostly white British donors with more females, and clonal diversity was possibly underestimated.

The source is an adult in good health. Sequencing was performed on peripheral blood, taken on day 0 of AZD1222 vaccination. The chain is built from TRBV10-1 and TRBJ2-3; D might be TRBD1 (5 bases). CDR3 region: CASSADRDSSTDTQYF. The CDR3 region has the DNA TGCGCCAGCAGTGCCGACAGAGACTCAAGCACAGATACGCAGTATTTT.